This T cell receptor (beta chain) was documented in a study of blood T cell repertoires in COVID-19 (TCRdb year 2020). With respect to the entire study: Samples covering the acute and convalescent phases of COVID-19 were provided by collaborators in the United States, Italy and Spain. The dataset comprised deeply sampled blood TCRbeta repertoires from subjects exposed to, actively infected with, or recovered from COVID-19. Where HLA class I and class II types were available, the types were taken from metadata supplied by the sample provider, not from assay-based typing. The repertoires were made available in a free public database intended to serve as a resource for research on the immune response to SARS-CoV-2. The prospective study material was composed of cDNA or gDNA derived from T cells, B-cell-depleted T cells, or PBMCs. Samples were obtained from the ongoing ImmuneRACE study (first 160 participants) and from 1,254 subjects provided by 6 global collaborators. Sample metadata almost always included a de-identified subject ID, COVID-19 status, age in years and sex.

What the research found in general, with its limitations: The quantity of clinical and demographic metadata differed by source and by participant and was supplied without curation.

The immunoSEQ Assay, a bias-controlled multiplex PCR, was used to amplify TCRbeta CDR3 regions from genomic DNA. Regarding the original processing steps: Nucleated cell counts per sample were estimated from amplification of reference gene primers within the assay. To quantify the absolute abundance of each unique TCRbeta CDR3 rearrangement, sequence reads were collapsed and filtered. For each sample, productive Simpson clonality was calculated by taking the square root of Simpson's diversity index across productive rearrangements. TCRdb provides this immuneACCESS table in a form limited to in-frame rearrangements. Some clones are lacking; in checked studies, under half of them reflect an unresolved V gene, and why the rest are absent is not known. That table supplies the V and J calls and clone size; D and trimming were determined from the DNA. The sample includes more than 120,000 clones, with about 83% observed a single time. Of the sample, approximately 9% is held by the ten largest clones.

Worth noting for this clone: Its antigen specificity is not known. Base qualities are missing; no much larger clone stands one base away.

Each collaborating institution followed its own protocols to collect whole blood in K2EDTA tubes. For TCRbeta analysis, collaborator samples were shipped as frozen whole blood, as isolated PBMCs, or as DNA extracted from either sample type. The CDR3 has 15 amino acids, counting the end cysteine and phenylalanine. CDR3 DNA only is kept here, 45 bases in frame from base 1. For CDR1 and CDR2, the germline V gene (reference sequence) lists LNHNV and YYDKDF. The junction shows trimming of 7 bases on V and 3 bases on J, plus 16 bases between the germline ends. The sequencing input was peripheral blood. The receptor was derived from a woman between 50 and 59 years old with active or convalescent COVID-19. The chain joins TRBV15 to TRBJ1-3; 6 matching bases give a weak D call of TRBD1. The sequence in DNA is TGTGCCACCACACCGGACAGCGCGGTTGGAAACACCATATATTTT. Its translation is CATTPDSAVGNTIYF.